The T cell receptor beta chain under discussion was sequenced for a study of cytomegalovirus exposure and HLA in healthy donors. This CDR3 comprises 18 residues. V shed 4 bases and J 1 base; nucleotides not matched to a gene: 10. Germline assignment: CDR1 MGHDK and CDR2 SYGVNS. PCR amplification relied on 60 Vbeta primers (plus 13 Jbeta primers). Assay: immunoSEQ multiplex PCR; the TCRdb copy retains only in-frame clones and omits some. The sample gives about 180,000 clones, approximately 82% of which show up once; around 1.2% is in the top ten. The rearrangement links TRBV25-1 to TRBJ2-7; 13 bases are shared with TRBD2. The source of this sequence is a girl aged 2 to 10 in good health and CMV-seropositive. Source material: PBMCs. The CDR3 nucleotides are TGTGCCAGCAGTGCCCCCCCTACTAGCGGGAGGGTTTCCTACGAGCAGTACTTC. Its translation: CASSAPPTSGRVSYEQYF.